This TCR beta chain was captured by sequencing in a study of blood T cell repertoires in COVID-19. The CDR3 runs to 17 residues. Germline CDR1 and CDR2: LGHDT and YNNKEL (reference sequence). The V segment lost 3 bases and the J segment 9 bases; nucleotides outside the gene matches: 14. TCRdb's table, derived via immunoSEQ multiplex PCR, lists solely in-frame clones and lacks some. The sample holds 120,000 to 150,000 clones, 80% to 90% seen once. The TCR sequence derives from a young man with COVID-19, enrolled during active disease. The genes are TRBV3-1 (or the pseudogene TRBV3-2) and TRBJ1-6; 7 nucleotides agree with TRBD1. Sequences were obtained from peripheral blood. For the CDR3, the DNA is TGTGCCAGCAGCCAGGTTCCTCACCGGGGACAGCCTTCACCCCTCCACTTT. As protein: CASSQVPHRGQPSPLHF.